This TCR beta chain is from a study of blood T cell repertoires in COVID-19. Study-wide context: Collection of acute and convalescent COVID-19 samples took place in the United States, Italy and Spain. The analysed material was cDNA or gDNA that came from T cells, B-cell-depleted T cells, or PBMCs.

Germline values: CDR1 SGHDT, CDR2 YYEEEE. The CDR3 extends over 16 amino acids. After removal of 4 bases from V and 2 bases from J, the junction contained 8 bases not matched to a gene. Authors' methods: Amplified reference gene primers provided the basis for estimating nucleated cell counts. This table comes from immunoSEQ multiplex PCR, and its TCRdb copy is limited to in-frame clones, with some not included. For V, J and clone size, that table is used; D and trimming come from the DNA. The sample lists about 33,000 clones, 88% occurring once. The chain recombines TRBV5-6 with TRBJ2-2; 7 positions agree with TRBD1. The clonotype was recovered from a human donor in a cohort sampled during active COVID-19. The source material was peripheral blood. CDR3 DNA sequence: TGTGCCAGCAGCCCTTTGGACAGGAGAAACACCGGGGAGCTGTTTTTT. Translation: CASSPLDRRNTGELFF.